These 4 T cell receptor beta chains were sequenced from one sample in a study of patients with pleural tuberculosis. From the reads, TCRdb called clonotypes with MiXCR, one entry per CDR3 protein. This table has approximately 50,000 distinct CDR3 sequences, about 6.8% appearing once. The receptors derive from a human donor with pleural tuberculosis.

This rearrangement joins TRBV11-2 to TRBJ2-5; no clear D. In germline, CDR1 is SGHAT, CDR2 FQNNGV. The CDR3 has 13 residues. The germline V and J ends were trimmed by 5 bases and 2 bases, with 9 bases remaining between them. CDR3 sequence: CASSTDRQETQYF. CDR3 DNA: TGTGCCAGCAGCACAGACCGGCAAGAGACCCAGTACTTC.

The chain couples TRBV14 to TRBJ2-7; no clear D gene. With 5 bases removed from V and 3 bases from J, the gap between germline ends came to 17 bases. The CDR3 runs to 15 residues. Germline V CDR1 and CDR2: SGHDN, FVKESK. The CDR3, as DNA: TGTGCCAGCAGCGATAGAATTGGACCGAGCTACGAGCAGTACTTC. Residues: CASSDRIGPSYEQYF.

This clonotype showed up just once. One end of the junction fails to match germline, which may point to a read error. The genes are TRBV20-1 and TRBJ2-3; 7 bases are shared with TRBD2. CDR3 length: 12 residues. Germline CDR1 reads DFQATT; CDR2 reads SNEGSKA (reference sequence). CDR3 sequence: CRVRGSTDTQYF. The CDR3 bases are TGCAGAGTACGCGGGAGCACAGATACACAGTATTTT.

This clonotype was recorded at least ten times. At one end, the junction sequence differs from germline, possibly due to a read error. The chain employs TRBV2 and TRBJ2-7, with 9 bases that match TRBD1. The germline V gene has CDR1 SNHLY and CDR2 FYNNEI. CDR3 length equals 12 residues. The DNA for the CDR3 is TGTGCCAGCAAACAGGGGGCCTACAAGCAGTACTTC. It encodes CASKQGAYKQYF. Looking up the rest from reference TRBV2 and TRBJ2-7 gives the full variable domain: EPEVTQTPSHQVTQMGQEVILRCVPISNHLYFYWYRQILGQKVEFLVSFYNNEISEKSEIFDDQFSVERPDGSNFTLKIRSTKLEDSAMYFCASKQGAYKQYFGPGTRLTVT.